These 20 T cell receptor beta chains came from one sample sequenced in a study of T cells in localized non-small cell lung cancer. Libraries were prepared by immunoSEQ multiplex PCR; TCRdb keeps only in-frame clonotypes and omits some of them. Among roughly 30,000 clones listed, about nine tenths were seen once. The sequencing here drew on peripheral blood, taken before any cancer treatment. The receptors here all came from a woman aged 35-75 years with stage I lung adenocarcinoma.

This clone has only one observation. The chain has TRBV7-9 and TRBJ1-4; 7 bases line up with TRBD1. The CDR3 is made up of 16 amino acids. CDR1 is SEHNR, CDR2 FQNEAQ, per germline (reference sequence). V gave up 0 bases and J gave up 7 bases; unmatched junction bases: 8. The CDR3 reads CASSLAFPGTAEKLFF. In DNA form, the CDR3 reads TGTGCCAGCAGCTTAGCGTTTCCGGGGACAGCTGAAAAACTGTTTTTT. Supplemented by reference TRBV7-9 and TRBJ1-4, the full variable domain reads DTGVSQNPRHKITKRGQNVTFRCDPISEHNRLYWYRQTLGQGPEFLTYFQNEAQLEKSRLLSDRFSAERPKGSFSTLEIQRTEQGDSAMYLCASSLAFPGTAEKLFFGSGTQLSVL.

The gene calls are TRBV6-6 and TRBJ1-2, with D hard to call. V was cut by 4 bases and J by 7 bases, with 19 bases left in between. The CDR3 spans 15 residues. CDR1 is MNHNY and CDR2 is SVGAGI in the germline V gene (reference sequence). In DNA form, the CDR3 reads TGTGCCAGCAGTTCAACACAATACCCGGGCCTTGGCTACACCTTC. It yields the protein CASSSTQYPGLGYTF.

This chain connects TRBV9 to TRBJ2-7, with 7 bases aligning to TRBD2. The germline V gene encodes CDR1 SGDLS and CDR2 YYNGEE. The CDR3 loop spans 15 amino acids. V lost 2 bases, J lost 5 bases, and 10 bases stayed unmatched. The CDR3 DNA sequence: TGTGCCAGCAGCGTCGTTTTGGCGGGGGTGAACGAGCAGTACTTC. Translation gives CASSVVLAGVNEQYF. The full variable domain, completed using reference TRBV9 and TRBJ2-7, is DSGVTQTPKHLITATGQRVTLRCSPRSGDLSVYWYQQSLDQGLQFLIQYYNGEERAKGNILERFSAQQFPDLHSELNLSSLELGDSALYFCASSVVLAGVNEQYFGPGTRLTVT.

The chain uses TRBV14 and TRBJ2-5; D call uncertain. The germline V and J ends were trimmed by 1 base and 4 bases, with 7 bases remaining between them. The CDR3 is 13 residues long. CDR1 is SGHDN, CDR2 FVKESK, per germline. The CDR3 nucleotides read TGTGCCAGCAGCCAAGGAAGGGTAGAGACCCAGTACTTC. Translated: CASSQGRVETQYF.

The V and J genes are TRBV5-1 and TRBJ2-1; D uncertain. Between the trimmed V and J ends, which lost 9 bases and 0 bases, there was a span of 13 bases. The CDR3 has 14 residues. The germline V gene has CDR1 SGHRS and CDR2 YFSETQ. CDR3 sequence: CATRPQSSYNEQFF. The CDR3 DNA sequence: TGCGCCACCAGACCCCAGAGCTCCTACAATGAGCAGTTCTTC.

The V call is TRBV5-4, the J call TRBJ2-5, with TRBD2 as a possible D gene (5 bases). The V end was cut by 2 bases, the J end by 2 bases, with 13 bases between. Germline V gives CDR1 SGHNT, CDR2 YYREEE (reference sequence). CDR3 length: 15 residues. The CDR3 loop reads CASSLFDREQETQYF. CDR3 nucleotide sequence: TGTGCCAGCAGCTTATTTGACCGGGAACAAGAGACCCAGTACTTC.

The V call is TRBV4-3, the J call TRBJ2-7, with 9 bases that match TRBD1. CDR1 and CDR2 (germline): LGHNA, YSLEER. The CDR3 totals 15 residues. Trimming cost V 1 base and J 6 bases; bases outside gene matches: 7. The CDR3 coding sequence is TGCGCCAGCAGCCAAGCCGGGACAGGGACCGCCGAGCAGTACTTC. Translating gives CASSQAGTGTAEQYF.

The V call is TRBV5-4, the J call TRBJ2-5; TRBD2 matches 10 bases. The germline V gene has CDR1 SGHNT and CDR2 YYREEE (reference sequence). The V segment lost 2 bases and the J segment 2 bases; nucleotides outside the gene matches: 6. The CDR3 extends over 16 amino acids. The CDR3 nucleotides are TGTGCCAGCAGCTTATCTAGCGGGGGAGGACAAGAGACCCAGTACTTC. Its translation: CASSLSSGGGQETQYF.

J is TRBJ1-5 and V is TRBV12-5; D is uncertain. The CDR3 is 14 residues long. Germline CDR1 is LGHNT and CDR2 is FRNRAP. V was cut by 5 bases and J by 9 bases, with 17 bases left in between. CDR3 nucleotide sequence: TGTGCTAGTGGTGCCTCAGGCGTTCCCGGGCCCCAGCATTTT. Protein product: CASGASGVPGPQHF. The entire variable domain, with the rest obtained from reference TRBV12-5 and TRBJ1-5, is as follows: DARVTQTPRHKVTEMGQEVTMRCQPILGHNTVFWYRQTMMQGLELLAYFRNRAPLDDSGMPKDRFSAEMPDATLATLKIQPSEPRDSAVYFCASGASGVPGPQHFGDGTRLSIL.

V gene TRBV5-5 combines with J gene TRBJ1-2; D may be TRBD1 (5 bases). CDR1 is SGHKS, CDR2 YYEKEE, per germline (reference sequence). V shed 0 bases and J shed 4 bases, with 19 bases lying between them. This CDR3 contains 17 residues. CDR3 loop: CASSLEGASLGIYGYTF. As DNA, the CDR3 is TGTGCCAGCAGCTTGGAAGGGGCTTCCCTAGGAATCTATGGCTACACCTTC.

The gene calls are TRBV4-1 and TRBJ2-3, with TRBD2 matching over 11 bases. The CDR3 runs 16 residues. Germline CDR1 and CDR2: MGHRA and YSYEKL. The junction had 6 bases not matched to a gene; V was cut back by 4 bases and J by 3 bases. The CDR3 sequence: CASSRIAGGQTDTQYF. CDR3 nucleotides: TGCGCCAGCAGCCGAATAGCGGGGGGGCAGACAGATACGCAGTATTTT.

V and J are TRBV9 and TRBJ2-3; TRBD2 matches at 9 bases. With V trimmed by 0 bases and J by 4 bases, 3 bases remained unmatched. CDR1 and CDR2 (germline): SGDLS, YYNGEE. The length of the CDR3 is 15 residues. CDR3 sequence reads: CASSVAAGGPDTQYF. The CDR3 DNA reads as TGTGCCAGCAGCGTAGCCGCGGGGGGGCCAGATACGCAGTATTTT.

CDR3 residues: CASSIDLFGDEKLFF. The CDR3 DNA is TGTGCCAGTAGTATAGATCTGTTCGGGGATGAAAAACTGTTTTTT. The chain recombines TRBV19 with TRBJ1-4; no reliable D call. The CDR3 sequence is 15 residues long. Trimming cost V 0 bases and J 6 bases, with 11 bases left between them. The germline CDR1 and CDR2 sequences are LNHDA and SQIVND (reference sequence).

CDR3 amino acids: CASSQEGSNQPQHF. The CDR3 bases are TGTGCCAGCAGCCAAGAGGGCAGCAATCAGCCCCAGCATTTT. V and J are TRBV4-2 and TRBJ1-5; D not resolved. With 0 bases removed from V and 1 base from J, the gap between germline ends came to 4 bases. Per germline, CDR1 LGHNA and CDR2 YNFKEQ. The CDR3 is 14 residues long.

The V call is TRBV2, the J call TRBJ2-1; tentatively, D is TRBD2 (5 bases). V was clipped by 5 bases and J by 0 bases, with 11 bases between them. The CDR3 loop spans 15 amino acids. The germline V gene encodes CDR1 SNHLY and CDR2 FYNNEI. The CDR3 DNA follows: TGTGCCAGCAGTCCGACTACCAGCTCCTACAATGAGCAGTTCTTC. This codes for CASSPTTSSYNEQFF.

The rearrangement uses TRBV27 and TRBJ2-2; TRBD1 matches 7 bases. The CDR3 is 14 amino acids. The germline V gene encodes CDR1 MNHEY and CDR2 SMNVEV (reference sequence). The V segment lost 6 bases and the J segment 1 base; nucleotides outside the gene matches: 2. This chain's CDR3 is CASRTGRNTGELFF. The CDR3 bases are TGTGCCAGCAGGACAGGGAGGAACACCGGGGAGCTGTTTTTT.

The chain has TRBV18 and TRBJ1-1; 7 nucleotides match TRBD1. The CDR3 has 13 amino acids. J was trimmed by 3 bases and V by 4 bases; bases with no gene match: 2. Germline V gene lookup returns CDR1 KGHSH and CDR2 LQKENI. DNA for the CDR3: TGTGCCAGCTCACAGGGGGCGGACACTGAAGCTTTCTTT. Amino acid sequence: CASSQGADTEAFF. The full variable domain, with the rest looked up from reference TRBV18 and TRBJ1-1, is NAGVMQNPRHLVRRRGQEARLRCSPMKGHSHVYWYRQLPEEGLKFMVYLQKENIIDESGMPKERFSAEFPKEGPSILRIQQVVRGDSAAYFCASSQGADTEAFFGQGTRLTVV.

The V and J genes are TRBV27 and TRBJ2-3; the match to TRBD2 covers 10 bases. The V gene's germline CDR1 is MNHEY and CDR2 SMNVEV (reference sequence). The CDR3 consists of 17 residues. V lost 1 base and J lost 0; bases outside the gene matches: 4. CDR3 residues: CASSLFWTSGSTDTQYF. The CDR3 DNA follows: TGTGCCAGCAGTTTATTCTGGACTAGCGGCAGCACAGATACGCAGTATTTT.

This clone was recorded once. This chain connects TRBV19 to TRBJ1-1, with D possibly TRBD1 on 5 matching bases. V was pared by 3 bases and J by 3 bases, with 8 bases between. The CDR3 extends over 13 amino acids. Germline V lookup: CDR1 LNHDA, CDR2 SQIVND (reference sequence). The CDR3 DNA is TGTGCCAGTAGTATTCAGGGTCACACTGAAGCTTTCTTT. Its protein product is CASSIQGHTEAFF.

The J gene is TRBJ2-5, the V gene TRBV9, with 8 nucleotides matching TRBD2. This CDR3 spans 16 amino acids. Per the germline V gene, CDR1 is SGDLS and CDR2 is YYNGEE. V lost 4 bases and J lost 5; bases outside the gene matches: 13. For the CDR3, the DNA is TGTGCCAGCAGCTTAGACGGACTAGCCCTCCTCGAGACCCAGTACTTC. As protein: CASSLDGLALLETQYF.